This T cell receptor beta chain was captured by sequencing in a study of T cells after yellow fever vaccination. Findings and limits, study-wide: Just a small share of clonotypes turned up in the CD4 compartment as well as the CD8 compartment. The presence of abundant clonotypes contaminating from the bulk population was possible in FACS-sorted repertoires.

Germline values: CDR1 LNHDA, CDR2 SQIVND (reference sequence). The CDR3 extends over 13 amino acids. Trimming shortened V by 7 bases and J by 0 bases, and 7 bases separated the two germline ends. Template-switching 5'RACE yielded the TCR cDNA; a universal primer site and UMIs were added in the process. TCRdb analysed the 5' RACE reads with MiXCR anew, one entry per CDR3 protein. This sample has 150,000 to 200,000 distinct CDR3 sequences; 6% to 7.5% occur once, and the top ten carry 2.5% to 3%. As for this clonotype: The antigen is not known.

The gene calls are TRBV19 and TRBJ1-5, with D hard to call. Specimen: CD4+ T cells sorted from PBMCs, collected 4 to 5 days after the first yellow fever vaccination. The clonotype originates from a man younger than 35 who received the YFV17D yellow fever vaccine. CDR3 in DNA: TGTGCCAGTAAGGCACGTAGCAATCAGCCCCAGCATTTT. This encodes CASKARSNQPQHF.